What follows is one T cell receptor beta chain and its context. This specimen comes from a study of CD8 T cells in Susac syndrome. The wider study: Sequencing included Susac syndrome patients, six of them with active disease and about eight in remission.

CDR1 MNHNS and CDR2 SASEGT come from the germline V gene. Trimming stripped 2 bases from V and 2 bases from J, with 13 bases between. The CDR3 extends over 16 amino acids. After extraction with the RNeasy kit, roughly 0.45 to 1 ug of the RNA was reverse transcribed using random hexamers. Amplification of TCR beta CDR3 used immunoSEQ multiplex PCR across 54 Vbeta and 13 Jbeta. TCRdb analysed the immunoSEQ multiplex PCR reads with MiXCR anew, one entry per CDR3 protein. The sample has some 170,000 distinct CDR3 sequences; roughly 94% are singletons. TCR beta sequencing was performed on blood CD8+ and CD4+ T cells. TEMRA cells were FACS-enriched, while CD8+ and CD4+ T cells were negatively isolated.

The source material was CD4+ T cells from PBMCs. The gene calls are TRBV6-1 and TRBJ2-1, with D unclear. The TCR comes from a human donor with Susac syndrome. CDR3: CASSELREFTYNEQFF. DNA for the CDR3: TGTGCCAGCAGTGAATTAAGGGAATTTACCTACAATGAGCAGTTCTTC.